This T cell receptor (beta chain) is from a study of CD8 T cells in ankylosing spondylitis. Study-level results: Reports say disease-linked clones showed up significantly more in matched ankylosing spondylitis synovial fluid.

TCRdb analysed the 5' RACE reads with MiXCR anew, one entry per CDR3 protein. The table shows around 300,000 distinct CDR3 sequences, with 11% occurring only once. The table lists this clonotype with many counts. What it binds is unknown. The V end was cut by 1 base, the J end by 1 base, with 9 bases between. This CDR3 is 15 amino acids long. Germline-derived CDR1 and CDR2 are LNHNV and YYDKDF (reference sequence). The sequence was collected from a female donor with ankylosing spondylitis or in good health (not recorded which). Sequencing was carried out using blood, either unsorted or a sorted T cell fraction (not recorded which). The rearrangement uses TRBV15 and TRBJ2-3; D is undetermined. CDR3 in amino acids: CATSRGPSGTDTQYF. In DNA form, the CDR3 reads TGTGCCACCAGCAGAGGGCCCAGCGGCACAGATACGCAGTATTTT.